Reported below is one TCR beta chain. The data were taken from a study of blood T cell repertoires in COVID-19. For the study at large: COVID-19 samples from acute and convalescent phases originated in the United States, Italy and Spain. The analysed material was cDNA or gDNA that came from T cells, B-cell-depleted T cells, or PBMCs.

Under the authors' procedure: Nucleated cell counts were estimated from reference gene primer amplification. Profiled with immunoSEQ multiplex PCR; TCRdb holds only in-frame clones, not every one. V and J calls and clone size come straight from that table; D and trimming were deduced from the DNA. Here the sample spans over 100,000 clones, roughly 69% being singletons. Germline values: CDR1 MNHEY, CDR2 SVGEGT. Trimming removed 2 bases at V and 6 bases at J, with 13 bases between. The CDR3 runs to 14 residues. The chain carries TRBV6-2 or TRBV6-3 and TRBJ1-1; D might be TRBD1 (5 bases). The sample taken for sequencing was peripheral blood. The receptor's source is a woman in her 70s with acute or convalescent COVID-19. CDR3 sequence reads: CASSYTRGDAEAFF. The CDR3 DNA reads TGTGCCAGCAGTTACACCCGGGGGGACGCTGAAGCTTTCTTT.